The 20 T cell receptor beta chains below were found in one sample sequenced in a study of blood T cell repertoires in COVID-19. Sequenced by immunoSEQ multiplex PCR; TCRdb stores in-frame clones only, minus some. This sample has just over 75,000 clones, with approximately 80% found just once. The sequencing input was peripheral blood. The receptors here all came from a man in his sixties with active or convalescent COVID-19.

The chain has TRBV2 and TRBJ1-1; TRBD1 is a possible D gene (5 bases). Germline CDR1 is SNHLY and CDR2 is FYNNEI. This CDR3 has 13 amino acids. Trimming shortened V by 3 bases and J by 1 base, and 6 bases separated the two germline ends. The CDR3 bases are TGTGCCAGCAGTGACGACAGGAACACTGAAGCTTTCTTT. It encodes CASSDDRNTEAFF.

This clone was seen once. The chain has TRBV4-2 and TRBJ2-2; 8 bases map to TRBD2. The CDR3 totals 15 residues. Germline-derived CDR1 and CDR2 are LGHNA and YNFKEQ. Germline trimming cut 4 bases from V and 4 bases from J; bases unmatched to any gene: 5. CDR3 in amino acids: CASSLNRGGTGELFF. For the CDR3, the DNA is TGTGCCAGCAGCCTCAACCGGGGGGGCACCGGGGAGCTGTTTTTT.

The V gene is TRBV6-5, the J gene TRBJ2-1; 11 bases fit TRBD2. The CDR3 sequence is 15 residues long. V was clipped by 6 bases and J by 9 bases; unmatched bases: 10. The germline gives CDR1 MNHEY, CDR2 SVGAGI. For the CDR3, the DNA is TGTGCCAGCAGATCCTCGGGACTAGCGGTCGGTGAGCAGTTCTTC. Protein: CASRSSGLAVGEQFF.

This chain uses TRBV7-6 with TRBJ1-3; the match to TRBD1 covers 10 bases. J gave up 6 bases and V 1 base, and 3 bases lay outside the gene matches. Germline lookup yields CDR1 SGHVS and CDR2 FNYEAQ. This CDR3 contains 15 residues. CDR3 residues: CASSLEGQGPNTIYF. CDR3 nucleotide sequence: TGTGCCAGCAGCTTAGAGGGACAGGGGCCAAACACCATATATTTT.

The V and J genes are TRBV5-4 and TRBJ2-1; TRBD2 is a possible D gene (7 bases). The length of the CDR3 is 16 residues. V was cut by 4 bases and J by 8 bases, with 22 bases left in between. Germline lookup yields CDR1 SGHNT and CDR2 YYREEE (reference sequence). As DNA, the CDR3 is TGTGCCAGCAGCACCAGGGGAGGGATGGTTAGCGATGAGCAGTTCTTC. It is translated as CASSTRGGMVSDEQFF.

This rearrangement joins TRBV18 to TRBJ2-7; 12 bases agree with TRBD1. This CDR3 spans 16 amino acids. Losses at the gene ends were 4 bases for V and 0 bases for J; bases not matched to a gene: 4. Germline CDR1 KGHSH, CDR2 LQKENI. The CDR3 DNA reads TGTGCCAGCTCACGAGGGACAGGGGGCTTCTCCTACGAGCAGTACTTC. It yields the protein CASSRGTGGFSYEQYF.

This rearrangement joins TRBV19 to TRBJ1-1; 7 nucleotides agree with TRBD1. The J segment lost 7 bases and the V segment lost 7 bases, leaving 9 bases of the junction unmatched. The germline V gene encodes CDR1 LNHDA and CDR2 SQIVND (reference sequence). The CDR3 runs to 13 residues. The CDR3 nucleotides are TGTGCCAGTACCCGGGACAGCCCCAGTGAAGCTTTCTTT. It translates to CASTRDSPSEAFF.

This clone was seen a handful of times. This chain connects TRBV12-3 or TRBV12-4 to TRBJ2-7; 7 bases fit TRBD1. Trimming removed 4 bases from V and 6 bases from J; junction bases left unmatched: 6. CDR3 length: 13 amino acids. The chain's CDR3 is CASSSDDRVEQYF. Written as DNA, the CDR3 is TGTGCCAGCAGTTCGGATGACAGGGTCGAGCAGTACTTC.

The chain combines TRBV2 with TRBJ2-2; 7 nucleotides align to TRBD1. V lost 10 bases to trimming and J lost 0 bases; unmatched junction nucleotides: 5. Germline assignment: CDR1 SNHLY and CDR2 FYNNEI. The CDR3 length is 14 residues. CDR3 sequence: CANRQGTNTGELFF. For the CDR3, the DNA is TGTGCCAATCGACAGGGAACGAACACCGGGGAGCTGTTTTTT.

The rearrangement links TRBV25-1 to TRBJ2-7, with a tentative D call TRBD2 (5 bases). Germline loops: CDR1 MGHDK, CDR2 SYGVNS. CDR3 length equals 14 residues. Trimming left V 5 bases short and J 2 bases short, with 13 bases between. The CDR3 is CASSSNGLPYEQYF. The CDR3 DNA sequence: TGTGCCAGCAGTTCAAACGGACTTCCCTACGAGCAGTACTTC.

This chain uses TRBV7-8 with TRBJ2-5; the match to TRBD2 covers 8 bases. CDR3 length: 15 residues. Trimming at V came to 2 bases and at J to 5 bases, leaving 7 bases not matched to a gene. Germline V gene lookup returns CDR1 SGHVS and CDR2 FQNEAQ. This chain's CDR3 is CASSLSGTRVETQYF. The CDR3 bases are TGTGCCAGCAGCTTAAGCGGGACTAGGGTGGAGACCCAGTACTTC.

The chain links TRBV5-1 to TRBJ2-2; 7 bases are shared with TRBD1. Germline values: CDR1 SGHRS, CDR2 YFSETQ. The ends lost 3 bases at V and 0 bases at J; junction bases unmatched: 11. The CDR3 is 18 residues long. Here the CDR3 reads CASSSTGLRASNTGELFF. The CDR3 bases are TGCGCCAGCAGCTCGACAGGGCTGAGAGCTTCGAACACCGGGGAGCTGTTTTTT.

V usage is TRBV24-1 and J usage is TRBJ1-2, with 10 bases fitting TRBD1. This CDR3 is 15 amino acids long. Germline lookup yields CDR1 KGHDR and CDR2 SFDVKD. V was clipped by 3 bases and J by 6 bases; unmatched bases: 6. The CDR3 loop is CATSDPRQGADGYTF. The CDR3 DNA follows: TGTGCCACCAGTGATCCACGACAGGGGGCCGATGGCTACACCTTC.

This sequence joins TRBV7-2 and TRBJ2-2; D gene unclear. CDR1 and CDR2 from the germline V gene are SGHTA and FQGNSA. The CDR3 contains 13 residues. The germline V and J ends were trimmed by 3 bases and 7 bases, with 9 bases remaining between them. The DNA for the CDR3 is TGTGCCAGCAGCTTCTCACAAGTCGGGGAGCTGTTTTTT. It translates to CASSFSQVGELFF.

The CDR3 reads CATSRVGRAGDQETQYF. The CDR3 region has the DNA TGTGCCACCAGCAGAGTGGGGCGCGCAGGGGACCAAGAGACCCAGTACTTC. The chain recombines TRBV15 with TRBJ2-5; perhaps TRBD1 as D (6 bases). Germline lookup yields CDR1 LNHNV and CDR2 YYDKDF (reference sequence). The CDR3 covers 17 residues. The V end lost 1 base, the J end lost 0 bases, and 15 bases lay between the germline ends.

This chain uses TRBV6-5 with TRBJ2-2, with TRBD2 identical over 10 bases. CDR3 length equals 15 residues. Germline loops: CDR1 MNHEY, CDR2 SVGAGI. The ends lost 2 bases at V and 4 bases at J; junction bases unmatched: 1. CDR3 sequence: CASSYRLAGTGELFF. The CDR3 coding sequence is TGTGCCAGCAGTTACAGACTAGCGGGCACCGGGGAGCTGTTTTTT.

The chain combines TRBV2 with TRBJ1-1; the D is unclear. The V end lost 5 bases, the J end lost 5 bases, and 12 bases lay between the germline ends. The CDR3 runs to 13 residues. Germline V CDR1 and CDR2: SNHLY, FYNNEI. CDR3: CASSPGDGTEAFF. The CDR3 DNA sequence: TGTGCCAGCAGTCCCGGAGATGGGACTGAAGCTTTCTTT.

The chain uses TRBV6-2 or TRBV6-3 and TRBJ2-1, with TRBD1 matching 12 bases. V lost 4 bases to trimming and J lost 6 bases; unmatched junction nucleotides: 4. Germline V lookup: CDR1 MNHEY, CDR2 SVGEGT. This CDR3 region has 15 residues. As DNA, the CDR3 is TGTGCCAGCAGTTCGGGACAGGGGGCGGTCAATGAGCAGTTCTTC. Residues: CASSSGQGAVNEQFF.

The chain is built from TRBV6-6 and TRBJ1-3, with 7 bases lining up with TRBD1. Per germline, CDR1 MNHNY and CDR2 SVGAGI (reference sequence). CDR3 size: 16 residues. The V and J ends lost 4 bases and 3 bases, in that order; junction bases with no gene match: 9. Written as DNA, the CDR3 is TGTGCCAGCAGTTTCGGACAGGTTGGGTATGGAAACACCATATATTTT. This gives the protein CASSFGQVGYGNTIYF.

This clone was recorded at least ten times. The V call is TRBV11-2, the J call TRBJ2-7; D is perhaps TRBD1 (6 bases). Trimming took off 1 base at V and 1 base at J, with 8 bases between the two ends. The CDR3 is 14 amino acids. CDR1 is SGHAT and CDR2 is FQNNGV in the germline V gene. Here the CDR3 reads CASSLGTESYEQYF. The CDR3, as DNA: TGTGCCAGCAGCTTAGGGACAGAGTCCTACGAGCAGTACTTC. Full variable domain (remainder filled in from reference TRBV11-2 and TRBJ2-7): EAGVAQSPRYKIIEKRQSVAFWCNPISGHATLYWYQQILGQGPKLLIQFQNNGVVDDSQLPKDRFSAERLKGVDSTLKIQPAKLEDSAVYLCASSLGTESYEQYFGPGTRLTVT.